The sample holds a few counts of the clone carrying this T cell receptor beta chain. Antigen: not known. Given a much more abundant clone one base away, this may be a read error. This sample was included in a study of glioma-infiltrating T cells. Study observations and caveats: Tissue-blood divergence was below expectation in non-neoplastic patients, above in gliomas.

TCR alpha and beta CDR3 regions were amplified from RNA using iRepertoire nested multiplex PCR. For one-step reverse transcription and amplification, about 90-400 ng of tissue mRNA or PBMC total RNA was used. TCRdb re-analysed the multiplex PCR reads in MiXCR, keeping a single row per CDR3 protein. The data contain 90,000 to 100,000 distinct CDR3 sequences, roughly 40% of them singletons. The CDR3 totals 13 residues. Germline-derived CDR1 and CDR2 are DFQATT and SNEGSKA (reference sequence). The receptor was isolated from a human donor with low-grade glioma or glioblastoma, undergoing nonglioma brain surgery, or in good health (not recorded which). The V call is TRBV20-1, the J call TRBJ2-5, with 9 bases that match TRBD1. Input material: glioma tissue, nonneoplastic brain tissue, or PBMCs (not recorded which). The CDR3 nucleotides read TGCAGTGCCCTCTACAGGGGGCAAGGGACCCAGTACTTC. Protein sequence: CSALYRGQGTQYF.